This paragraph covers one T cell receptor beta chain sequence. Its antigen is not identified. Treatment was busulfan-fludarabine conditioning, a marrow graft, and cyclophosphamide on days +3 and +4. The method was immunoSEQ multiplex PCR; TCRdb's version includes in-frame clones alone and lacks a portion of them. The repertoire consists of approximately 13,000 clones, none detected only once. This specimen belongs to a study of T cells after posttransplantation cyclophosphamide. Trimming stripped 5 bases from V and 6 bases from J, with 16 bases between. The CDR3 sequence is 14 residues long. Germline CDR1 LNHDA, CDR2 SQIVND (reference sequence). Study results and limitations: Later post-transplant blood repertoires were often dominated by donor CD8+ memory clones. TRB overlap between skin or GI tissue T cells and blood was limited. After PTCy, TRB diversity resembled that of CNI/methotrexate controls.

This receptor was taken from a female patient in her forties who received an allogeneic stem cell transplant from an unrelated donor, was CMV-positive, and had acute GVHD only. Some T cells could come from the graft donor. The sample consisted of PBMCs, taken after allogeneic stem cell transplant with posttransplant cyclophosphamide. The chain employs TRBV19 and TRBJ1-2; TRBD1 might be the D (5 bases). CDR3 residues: CASSSGGRVHGYTF. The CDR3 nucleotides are TGTGCCAGTAGTTCTGGCGGCAGGGTCCATGGCTACACCTTC. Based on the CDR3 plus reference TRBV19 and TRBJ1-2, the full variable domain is DGGITQSPKYLFRKEGQNVTLSCEQNLNHDAMYWYRQDPGQGLRLIYYSQIVNDFQKGDIAEGYSVSREKKESFPLTVTSAQKNPTAFYLCASSSGGRVHGYTFGSGTRLTVV.